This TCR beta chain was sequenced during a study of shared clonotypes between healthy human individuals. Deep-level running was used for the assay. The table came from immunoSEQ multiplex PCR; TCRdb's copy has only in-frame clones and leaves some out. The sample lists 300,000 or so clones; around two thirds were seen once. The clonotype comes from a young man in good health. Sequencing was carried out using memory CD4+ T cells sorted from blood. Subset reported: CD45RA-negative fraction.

CDR3: CASRGTGRDQPQHF. CDR3 DNA: TGTGCCAGCAGGGGGACAGGAAGAGATCAGCCCCAGCATTTT. This chain connects TRBV28 to TRBJ1-5; 8 bases are shared with TRBD1. J was trimmed by 5 bases and V by 6 bases; bases with no gene match: 6. CDR3 size: 14 residues. From germline, CDR1 is MDHEN and CDR2 SYDVKM.